This is a list of T cell receptor beta chains from one sample in a study of graft-versus-host responses after intestinal transplantation. Generated by immunoSEQ multiplex PCR, the TCRdb table keeps only in-frame clones and is missing some. The repertoire has around 29,000 clones, approximately 93% of them found once; the top ten carry 0.72%. Sample: PBMCs, taken roughly 62 days after intestinal transplant. These receptors originate from a human patient who received an intestinal transplant, so some T cells may come from the graft donor. Both conserved end residues are part of each CDR3. The D gene is left open where the match is weak. For some rows the clone size is stated as once, few or many, or as a class when expanded; others skip it.

d_gene,v_gene,j_gene,abundance,CDR3nt,CDR3aa
TRBD2,TRBV5-1,TRBJ2-7,-,TGCGCCAGCAGCTTCGGGGGGGCCGAGCAGTACTTC,CASSFGGAEQYF
-,TRBV11-2,TRBJ2-1,-,TGTGCCAGCAGCCGCGAATTCGGGACTGTGAAAGACAATGAGCAGTTCTTC,CASSREFGTVKDNEQFF
TRBD2,TRBV7-9,TRBJ2-3,-,TGTGCCAGCAGCCAAACTAGCGGGAGGTCCCCTGGCACAGATACGCAGTATTTT,CASSQTSGRSPGTDTQYF
TRBD1,TRBV10-3,TRBJ1-1,-,TGTGCCATCAGGGGGACAGAGCCCTTGAACACTGAAGCTTTCTTT,CAIRGTEPLNTEAFF
-,TRBV19,TRBJ2-3,-,TGTGCCAGTAGTATATCCGATTTGTGGGGCGCGGCAGATACGCAGTATTTT,CASSISDLWGAADTQYF
-,TRBV27,TRBJ2-1,-,TGTGCCAGCAGTTTCTCGGGCTTTAATGAGCAGTTCTTC,CASSFSGFNEQFF
TRBD1,TRBV6-4,TRBJ2-1,-,TGTGCCAGCAGCGACGGGACAGATTACAATGAGCAGTTCTTC,CASSDGTDYNEQFF
TRBD2,TRBV6-4,TRBJ2-1,-,TGTGCCAGCAGTGACTCGGCTAGCGGGGGGGATCCGAGAAGGAATGAGCAGTTCTTC,CASSDSASGGDPRRNEQFF
-,TRBV6-5,TRBJ2-7,-,TGTGCCAGCAGTTACGGCGCAGAGCAGTACTTC,CASSYGAEQYF
TRBD2,TRBV4-1,TRBJ2-2,-,TGCGCCAGCACCCACGCGGGGGCCGGGGAGCTGTTTTTT,CASTHAGAGELFF
-,TRBV9,TRBJ2-5,-,TGTGCCAGTATGGGGCTCGAAGAGACCCAGTACTTC,CASMGLEETQYF
-,TRBV4-3,TRBJ1-4,-,TGCGCCAGCAGCCAAGGGACAGCTTCTAATGAAAAACTGTTTTTT,CASSQGTASNEKLFF
-,TRBV5-8,TRBJ1-1,-,TGTGCCAGCAGGGTCACTGAAGCTTTCTTT,CASRVTEAFF
TRBD1,TRBV6-6,TRBJ2-7,once,TGTGCCAGCAGCTTTGGGACAGGGGGCAACGAGCAGTACTTC,CASSFGTGGNEQYF
-,TRBV6-1,TRBJ1-6,few,TGTGCCAGCACCCGGAGCTCCTATAATTCACCCCTCCACTTT,CASTRSSYNSPLHF
TRBD1,TRBV5-4,TRBJ1-2,-,TGTGCCAGCAGCGAGCCATTAACAGGGGAGGGCTACACCTTC,CASSEPLTGEGYTF
-,TRBV12-1,TRBJ2-7,-,-,CASSFVAGGSYEQYF
-,TRBV21-1,TRBJ2-2,-,TGTGCCAGCAGCAGGGGAAAGTTCGGGGAGCTGTTTTTT,CASSRGKFGELFF
TRBD2,TRBV5-6,TRBJ2-1,-,TGTGCCAGCAGCTTGGTCGGCGGGAGCTCCTACAATGAGCAGTTCTTC,CASSLVGGSSYNEQFF
-,TRBV6-1,TRBJ2-5,once,TGTGCCAGCAGGACCAGGGGTCAAGAGACCCAGTACTTC,CASRTRGQETQYF
-,TRBV4-1,TRBJ2-5,once,TGCGCCAGCAGCCAAGAGACTAGGGAGACCCAGTACTTC,CASSQETRETQYF
-,TRBV19,TRBJ2-1,-,TGTGCCAGTAGTACATATTGGGACCTCAACGGGTACTACAATGAGCAGTTCTTC,CASSTYWDLNGYYNEQFF
TRBD2,TRBV13,TRBJ2-7,-,TGTGCCAGCAGCTTTAATTCAGGACTAGCGGCCTACGAGCAGTACTTC,CASSFNSGLAAYEQYF
TRBD1,TRBV27,TRBJ2-2,-,TGTGCCAGCAGTTCAAACACCGGGACAGCGAACACCGGGGAGCTGTTTTTT,CASSSNTGTANTGELFF
-,TRBV12-5,TRBJ2-1,-,TGTGCTAGTGGTTTGGTACTGGGAGGGGGAGCCTACAATGAGCAGTTCTTC,CASGLVLGGGAYNEQFF
-,TRBV4-1,TRBJ2-3,-,TGCGCCAGCAGCCAAGGACGAACAGATACGCAGTATTTT,CASSQGRTDTQYF
-,TRBV19,TRBJ2-7,-,TGTGCCAGTAGTATAGATCGGGGCGGGACGTACGAGCAGTACTTC,CASSIDRGGTYEQYF
-,TRBV6-6,TRBJ1-1,once,TGTGCCAGCAGTCCCGGGGGGGCTCGGAGGACTGAAGCTTTCTTT,CASSPGGARRTEAFF
-,TRBV4-3,TRBJ1-1,-,TGCGCCAGCAGCCAAGATCTCGGGGGCGACACTGAAGCTTTCTTT,CASSQDLGGDTEAFF
-,TRBV14,TRBJ1-6,-,TGTGGAACCCAGGGTGAAGGCTCCTATAATTCACCCCTCCACTTT,CGTQGEGSYNSPLHF
-,TRBV19,TRBJ2-7,-,TGTGCCAGTAGTAACGTGGCACGGACCTACGAGCAGTACTTC,CASSNVARTYEQYF
-,TRBV19,TRBJ2-7,-,TGTGCCAGTAGTATTCAGGGATCTTCGTTAAGCGAGCAGTACTTC,CASSIQGSSLSEQYF
TRBD1,TRBV7-9,TRBJ2-7,once,TGTGCCAGCAGCTGGACCGGGACAGTCTACGAGCAGTACTTC,CASSWTGTVYEQYF
TRBD1,TRBV4-1,TRBJ2-6,-,TGCGCCAGCAGCCAGGACAGGGTATTAGATGGGGCCAACGTCCTGACTTTC,CASSQDRVLDGANVLTF
-,TRBV2,TRBJ2-7,-,TGTGCCAGCAGTGAAGGATGGGGCTCCTACGAGCAGTACTTC,CASSEGWGSYEQYF
-,TRBV28,TRBJ1-2,-,TGTGCCAGCACTAAGGCCACGAGAGACGGCTACACCTTC,CASTKATRDGYTF
-,TRBV19,TRBJ1-6,-,TGTGCCAGTAGTTCCCTAATGGGGGCCCTCCACTTT,CASSSLMGALHF
TRBD1,TRBV29-1,TRBJ1-5,-,TGCAGCGTCGACAGGGTAGGTCAGCCCCAGCATTTT,CSVDRVGQPQHF
TRBD1,TRBV6-4,TRBJ1-2,once,TGTGCCAGCAGTGACTCACAGGGGAACTATGGTTACACCTTC,CASSDSQGNYGYTF
TRBD2,TRBV10-1,TRBJ2-1,-,TGCGCCAGCAGTGATCTAATTAGGCCTAGCGGATACAATGAGCAGTTCTTC,CASSDLIRPSGYNEQFF
-,TRBV2,TRBJ1-1,once,TGTGCCAGCATTCCGAACCTGAACACTGAAGCTTTCTTT,CASIPNLNTEAFF
-,TRBV5-6,TRBJ1-2,-,TGTGCCAGCAGCCCCAGGTCGCGGTGGCAGGGCGATGGCTACACCTTC,CASSPRSRWQGDGYTF
TRBD1,TRBV6-4,TRBJ1-2,-,TGTGCCAGCAGTGGGGACAGCGACTATGGCTACACCTTC,CASSGDSDYGYTF
-,TRBV11-3,TRBJ2-7,-,TGTGCCAGCGATTTTGGGGGGGCAGTCCCCTACGAGCAGTACTTC,CASDFGGAVPYEQYF
-,TRBV19,TRBJ1-6,-,TGTGCCAGTAGATCAGGGTTTGTTTCACCCCTCCACTTT,CASRSGFVSPLHF
TRBD1,TRBV13,TRBJ2-7,-,TGTGCCAGCAGCTCCCGGGACAGGGGGATCTACGAGCAGTACTTC,CASSSRDRGIYEQYF
-,TRBV27,TRBJ2-3,-,TGTGCCAGCAGTGTTGTAGGGGCAGATACGCAGTATTTT,CASSVVGADTQYF
-,TRBV30,TRBJ1-6,-,TGTGCCTGGAGTGTACGAGGTACTAATTCACCCCTCCACTTT,CAWSVRGTNSPLHF
-,TRBV25-1,TRBJ1-2,-,TGTGCCAGCAGTGAGGGGGATTTCTATGGCTACACCTTC,CASSEGDFYGYTF
-,TRBV11-1,TRBJ2-1,-,TGTGCCAGCAGCTCCGCCGGAGAGCAGTTCTTC,CASSSAGEQFF
-,TRBV30,TRBJ2-7,-,TGTGCCTGGGGGGACACCACCTACGAGCAGTACTTC,CAWGDTTYEQYF
TRBD1,TRBV27,TRBJ1-2,-,TGTGCCAGCAGTCCCCCGAGACAGGGTGATGGCTACACCTTC,CASSPPRQGDGYTF
TRBD1,TRBV7-6,TRBJ2-7,-,TGTGCCAGCAGCTTTGGACAGGGGACCTACGAGCAGTACTTC,CASSFGQGTYEQYF
-,TRBV5-6,TRBJ2-1,-,TGTGCCAGCACCTTCCTTCTGTTGGCCGACAATGAGCAGTTCTTC,CASTFLLLADNEQFF
-,TRBV30,TRBJ1-2,-,TGTGCCTGGAGTGAGACGGGCTATGGCTACACCTTC,CAWSETGYGYTF
-,TRBV5-4,TRBJ1-6,-,TGTGCCAGCAGCAGGTACACGGGGCGCGGGGTCGTGTCACCCCTCCACTTT,CASSRYTGRGVVSPLHF